The source of this TCR beta chain is a study of regulatory T cells in long-lasting Graves disease. Study conclusions and caveats: Favored gene segments in persistent disease were TRBV28, TRBJ1-2 and TRBJ2-5.

As for time point: persistent/refractory GD, antithyroid drugs over 5 years with positive TRAb. Preparation of the TCR library used RNA extracted from PBMCs. The CDR3 consists of 11 residues. Per germline, CDR1 GTSNPN and CDR2 SVGIG (reference sequence). Trimming cost V 3 bases and J 9 bases; bases outside gene matches: 4. Sequencing libraries for TCR beta were prepared with iRepertoire HTBI primers and Arm-PCR of CDR3 regions. TCRdb ran MiXCR on the multiplex PCR reads and lists one entry per CDR3 protein. The table shows roughly 500,000 distinct CDR3 sequences, with about 20% occurring only once. Note on this clonotype: Its antigen is undetermined.

The chain couples TRBV30 to TRBJ1-1, with 7 bases aligning to TRBD1. The receptor comes from a female donor with Graves disease. The source material was peripheral blood mononuclear cells (PBMCs), sampled when the disease was refractory, from a patient treated with antithyroid drugs. CDR3 region: CAWSRTGKAFF. In DNA form, the CDR3 reads TGTGCCTGGAGCCGGACAGGTAAAGCTTTCTTT.